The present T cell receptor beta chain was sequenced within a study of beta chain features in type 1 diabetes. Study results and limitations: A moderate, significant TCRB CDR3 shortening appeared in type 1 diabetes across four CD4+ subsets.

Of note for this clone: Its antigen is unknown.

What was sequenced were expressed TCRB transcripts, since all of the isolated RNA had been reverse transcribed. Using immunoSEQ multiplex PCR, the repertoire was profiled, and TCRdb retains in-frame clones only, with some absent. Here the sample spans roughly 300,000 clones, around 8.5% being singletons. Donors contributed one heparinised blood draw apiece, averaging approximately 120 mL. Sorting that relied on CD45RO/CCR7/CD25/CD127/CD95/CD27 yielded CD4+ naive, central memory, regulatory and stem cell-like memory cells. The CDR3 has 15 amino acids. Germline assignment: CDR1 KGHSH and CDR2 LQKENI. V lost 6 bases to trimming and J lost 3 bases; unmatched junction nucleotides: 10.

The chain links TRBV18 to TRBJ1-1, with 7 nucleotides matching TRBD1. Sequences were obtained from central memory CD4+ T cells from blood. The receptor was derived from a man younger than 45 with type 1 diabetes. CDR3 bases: TGTGCCAGCTCCGATACAGGGGTTAAGGACACTGAAGCTTTCTTT. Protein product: CASSDTGVKDTEAFF.